A single sample is the source of the 21 T cell receptor beta chains below, sequenced in a study of T-cell reconstitution after alpha-beta-depleted transplantation in children (dated by TCRdb to the mid-2010s). The library was made by PCR. For sequencing, an Illumina HiSeq 2500 was employed. TCR libraries were prepared with molecular barcoding, using unique molecular identifiers to normalize TCRbeta repertoire quantification. TCRdb applied fastp at Q25 and MiXCR to the public reads, then kept only in-frame beta chains. Entries that share a CDR3 protein sequence are merged under the most common genes and DNA. The sample table lists 350,000 to 400,000 distinct CDR3 sequences, about 20% of them with a count of one. The top ten hold around 3.9% of the sample. This material consisted of PBMCs from the stem cell graft donor, taken from the stem cell graft. The source of these receptors is a human donor who donated a stem cell graft to a child with acute myeloid leukemia.

This clonotype was counted only a few times. This sequence joins TRBV11-2 and TRBJ2-3, with D possibly being TRBD2 (6 bases). The CDR3 sequence is 18 residues long. V lost 2 bases and J lost 0, with 18 bases in between. Germline CDR1 and CDR2: SGHAT and FQNNGV. CDR3 DNA: TGTGCCAGCAGCTTATTCCCTAGCGCTGCGAGGAGCACAGATACGCAGTATTTT. Its protein product is CASSLFPSAARSTDTQYF.

This clonotype was counted only a few times. The gene calls are TRBV6-5 and TRBJ1-1; D is possibly TRBD1 (6 bases). Trimming left V 2 bases short and J 5 bases short, with 15 bases between. Germline loops: CDR1 MNHEY, CDR2 SVGAGI. This CDR3 has 15 amino acids. CDR3 DNA sequence: TGTGCCAGCAGTTACGGGGGCAGGGAGGGAACTGAAGCTTTCTTT. Protein: CASSYGGREGTEAFF.

The V call is TRBV20-1, the J call TRBJ2-1; D remains unclear. The V end lost 2 bases, the J end lost 9 bases, and 11 bases lay between the germline ends. This CDR3 has 12 residues. Germline-derived CDR1 and CDR2 are DFQATT and SNEGSKA (reference sequence). The CDR3: CSARTLSGEQFF. The CDR3 bases are TGCAGTGCTAGAACCCTGAGTGGTGAGCAGTTCTTC.

This clonotype turned up a few times. This rearrangement joins TRBV10-2 to TRBJ2-3; D is perhaps TRBD2 (6 bases). The V gene's germline CDR1 is WSHSY and CDR2 SAAADI. V was pared by 5 bases and J by 2 bases, with 14 bases between. The CDR3 loop spans 15 amino acids. CDR3 nucleotides: TGCGCCAGCAGTATGATAGCGGAAGACACAGATACGCAGTATTTT. Residues: CASSMIAEDTDTQYF.

This clonotype appeared many times. J is TRBJ1-5 and V is TRBV12-3 or TRBV12-4; weak D call: TRBD1 (5 bases). This CDR3 region has 14 residues. The V and J ends lost 6 bases and 3 bases respectively, with 12 bases between them. CDR3 coding DNA: TGTGCCAGCAGCCCGGACACCTCCAATCAGCCCCAGCATTTT. It encodes CASSPDTSNQPQHF.

The chain is built from TRBV12-3 or TRBV12-4 and TRBJ2-5; 8 bases line up with TRBD2. J was trimmed by 1 base and V by 5 bases; bases with no gene match: 15. CDR3 length equals 18 residues. The CDR3: CASSQYIAGRSIQETQYF. The CDR3 region has the DNA TGTGCCAGCAGTCAGTACATAGCGGGGAGGAGTATCCAAGAGACCCAGTACTTC.

This clonotype has more than one count but fewer than ten. V is TRBV20-1 and J is TRBJ2-7; 8 bases fit TRBD2. CDR3 length: 14 amino acids. Germline-derived CDR1 and CDR2 are DFQATT and SNEGSKA (reference sequence). Losses at the gene ends were 2 bases for V and 6 bases for J; bases not matched to a gene: 9. CDR3 sequence reads: CSARTTGTRSEQYF. DNA for the CDR3: TGCAGTGCTAGAACCACCGGGACTAGAAGCGAGCAGTACTTC.

This clonotype occurred many times. The V gene is TRBV29-1, the J gene TRBJ2-1, with 9 positions matching TRBD1. The CDR3 is made up of 14 amino acids. Germline CDR1 and CDR2: SQVTM and ANQGSEA. V was clipped by 3 bases and J by 4 bases; unmatched bases: 4. The CDR3: CSVEGTGMYNEQFF. The CDR3 DNA reads as TGCAGCGTTGAGGGGACAGGGATGTACAATGAGCAGTTCTTC.

This rearrangement joins TRBV7-9 to TRBJ2-7; the D gene could be TRBD1 or TRBD2 (5 bases each). This CDR3 has 14 residues. Per germline, CDR1 SEHNR and CDR2 FQNEAQ (reference sequence). V lost 4 bases and J lost 4, with 14 bases in between. As DNA, the CDR3 is TGTGCCAGCAGCTCTGGGACGGCTATGTACGAGCAGTACTTC. This translates into CASSSGTAMYEQYF.

J is TRBJ2-7 and V is TRBV7-8; D is undetermined. Germline CDR1 reads SGHVS; CDR2 reads FQNEAQ. The V end was cut by 3 bases, the J end by 0 bases, with 15 bases between. There are 16 residues in the CDR3. CDR3 nucleotides: TGTGCCAGCAGCTTCTCTGGCGGCCGATTCTCCTACGAGCAGTACTTC. Its translation: CASSFSGGRFSYEQYF.

This clonotype was seen a few times. The rearrangement joins TRBV6-5 to TRBJ2-1; 10 nucleotides align to TRBD1. The CDR3 spans 18 residues. After removal of 0 bases from V and 3 bases from J, the junction contained 8 bases not matched to a gene. CDR1 and CDR2 (germline): MNHEY, SVGAGI. CDR3 region: CASSYSDRGNTRYNEQFF. The DNA for the CDR3 is TGTGCCAGCAGTTACTCGGACAGGGGGAATACTCGCTACAATGAGCAGTTCTTC.

The chain combines TRBV5-1 with TRBJ2-1, with TRBD2 identical over 7 bases. Per germline, CDR1 SGHRS and CDR2 YFSETQ. The CDR3 is 17 amino acids. Trimming removed 1 base from V and 3 bases from J; junction bases left unmatched: 10. The CDR3 sequence: CASSLRGLADLYNEQFF. As DNA, the CDR3 is TGCGCCAGCAGCTTGCGGGGCCTAGCGGACCTCTACAATGAGCAGTTCTTC.

This clonotype was recorded a few times. The chain links TRBV12-3 or TRBV12-4 to TRBJ2-1, with 7 bases identical to TRBD1. With V trimmed by 6 bases and J by 0 bases, 8 bases remained unmatched. This CDR3 region has 16 residues. The CDR3 DNA follows: TGTGCCAGCAGCTCATGGGGGACAGTCTCCTACAATGAGCAGTTCTTC. It is translated as CASSSWGTVSYNEQFF.

This rearrangement joins TRBV7-2 to TRBJ2-5; 11 nucleotides line up with TRBD1. CDR1 and CDR2 (germline): SGHTA, FQGNSA. V lost 3 bases and J lost 4; bases outside the gene matches: 10. The CDR3 loop spans 17 amino acids. The CDR3 protein is CASSLAGQGVRRETQYF. The CDR3 DNA follows: TGTGCCAGCAGCTTGGCGGGACAGGGGGTTCGAAGAGAGACCCAGTACTTC.

This clonotype was detected ten times or more. The rearrangement joins TRBV20-1 to TRBJ2-1; 7 bases map to TRBD2. The V gene end was trimmed by 6 bases and the J gene end by 1 base; junction bases not matched to a gene: 6. Per the germline V gene, CDR1 is DFQATT and CDR2 is SNEGSKA (reference sequence). CDR3 size: 14 residues. This CDR3 reads CSARSGKSYNEQFF. The CDR3 DNA reads TGCAGTGCCCGGAGCGGGAAGTCCTACAATGAGCAGTTCTTC.

This clonotype was seen repeatedly, ten times or more. The chain is built from TRBV7-8 and TRBJ2-1, with D unclear. Trimming took off 5 bases at V and 4 bases at J, with 12 bases between the two ends. CDR1 and CDR2 from the germline V gene are SGHVS and FQNEAQ. The CDR3 has 14 residues. CDR3 DNA: TGTGCCAGCAGCCCGACCGGCCGATACAATGAGCAGTTCTTC. Translated, it gives CASSPTGRYNEQFF.

This clonotype appeared many times. This chain uses TRBV5-1 with TRBJ2-1; TRBD2 matches 7 bases. There are 17 residues in the CDR3. CDR1 and CDR2 (germline): SGHRS, YFSETQ. Trimming removed 0 bases from V and 4 bases from J; junction bases left unmatched: 10. The DNA for the CDR3 is TGCGCCAGCAGCTTGGGTGATAGCGGGCAGAATTACAATGAGCAGTTCTTC. Its protein product is CASSLGDSGQNYNEQFF.

This clonotype was counted between two and nine times. The genes are TRBV28 and TRBJ2-7; 7 bases line up with TRBD1. The length of the CDR3 is 16 residues. Germline values: CDR1 MDHEN, CDR2 SYDVKM. V lost 5 bases and J lost 3; bases outside the gene matches: 13. The CDR3 is CASSRGPNRVGYEQYF. CDR3 coding DNA: TGTGCCAGCAGTAGGGGGCCAAACAGGGTCGGCTACGAGCAGTACTTC.

This clonotype occurred a few times. The chain carries TRBV28 and TRBJ2-7; 7 nucleotides line up with TRBD1. Trimming took 3 bases from V and 1 from J; bases not matched to a gene: 6. The CDR3 totals 15 residues. Germline assignment: CDR1 MDHEN and CDR2 SYDVKM. For the CDR3, the DNA is TGTGCCAGCAGTTTTCCGACAGGGAGATCCTACGAGCAGTACTTC. As protein: CASSFPTGRSYEQYF.

This clonotype was counted only a few times. The chain combines TRBV28 with TRBJ1-5; tentative D call: TRBD1 (6 bases). The CDR3 extends over 16 amino acids. Germline CDR1 MDHEN, CDR2 SYDVKM. V was shortened by 6 bases and J by 2 bases, with 17 bases between the two germline ends. CDR3 loop: CASRVDRRSGNQPQHF. The CDR3 nucleotides are TGTGCCAGCAGGGTAGACAGGCGGTCTGGCAATCAGCCCCAGCATTTT.

This clonotype was recorded a few times. The chain is built from TRBV20-1 and TRBJ2-7, with 8 bases aligning to TRBD2. Germline V lookup: CDR1 DFQATT, CDR2 SNEGSKA (reference sequence). This CDR3 spans 14 amino acids. V trimming: 4 bases; J trimming: 4 bases; junction bases outside the gene matches: 9. CDR3 coding DNA: TGCAGTGCTACCCCCGGGACTAGTGGGTACGAGCAGTACTTC. Protein sequence: CSATPGTSGYEQYF.